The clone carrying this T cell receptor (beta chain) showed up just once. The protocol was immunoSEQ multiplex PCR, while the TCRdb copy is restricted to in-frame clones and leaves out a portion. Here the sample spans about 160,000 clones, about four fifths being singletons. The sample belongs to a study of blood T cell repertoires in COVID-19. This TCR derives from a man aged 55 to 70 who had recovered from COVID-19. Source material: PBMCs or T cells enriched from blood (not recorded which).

CDR3 sequence reads: CASSQVSNPYEQYF. CDR3 nucleotides: TGTGCCAGCAGCCAAGTGAGTAATCCCTACGAGCAGTACTTC. This chain connects TRBV3-1 (or the pseudogene TRBV3-2) to TRBJ2-7; D gene uncertain. Germline CDR1 reads LGHDT; CDR2 reads YNNKEL (reference sequence). CDR3 size: 14 residues. Trimming took off 1 base at V and 2 bases at J, with 9 bases between the two ends.